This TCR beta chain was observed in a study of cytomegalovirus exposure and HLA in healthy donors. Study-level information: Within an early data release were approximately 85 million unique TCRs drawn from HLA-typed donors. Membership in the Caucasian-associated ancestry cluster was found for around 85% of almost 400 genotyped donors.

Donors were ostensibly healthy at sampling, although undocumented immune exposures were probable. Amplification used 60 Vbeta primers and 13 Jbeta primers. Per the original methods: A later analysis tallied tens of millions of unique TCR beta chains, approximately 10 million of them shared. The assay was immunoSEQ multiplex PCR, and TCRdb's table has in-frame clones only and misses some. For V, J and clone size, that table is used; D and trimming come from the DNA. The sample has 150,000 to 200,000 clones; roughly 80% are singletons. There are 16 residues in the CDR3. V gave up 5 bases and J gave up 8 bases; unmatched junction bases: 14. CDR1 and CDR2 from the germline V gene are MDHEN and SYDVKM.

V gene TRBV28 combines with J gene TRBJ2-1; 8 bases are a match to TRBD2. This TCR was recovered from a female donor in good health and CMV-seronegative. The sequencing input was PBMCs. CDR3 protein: CASSLTGLVTLDEQFF. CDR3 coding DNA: TGTGCCAGCAGTCTTACGGGACTAGTAACCTTGGATGAGCAGTTCTTC.